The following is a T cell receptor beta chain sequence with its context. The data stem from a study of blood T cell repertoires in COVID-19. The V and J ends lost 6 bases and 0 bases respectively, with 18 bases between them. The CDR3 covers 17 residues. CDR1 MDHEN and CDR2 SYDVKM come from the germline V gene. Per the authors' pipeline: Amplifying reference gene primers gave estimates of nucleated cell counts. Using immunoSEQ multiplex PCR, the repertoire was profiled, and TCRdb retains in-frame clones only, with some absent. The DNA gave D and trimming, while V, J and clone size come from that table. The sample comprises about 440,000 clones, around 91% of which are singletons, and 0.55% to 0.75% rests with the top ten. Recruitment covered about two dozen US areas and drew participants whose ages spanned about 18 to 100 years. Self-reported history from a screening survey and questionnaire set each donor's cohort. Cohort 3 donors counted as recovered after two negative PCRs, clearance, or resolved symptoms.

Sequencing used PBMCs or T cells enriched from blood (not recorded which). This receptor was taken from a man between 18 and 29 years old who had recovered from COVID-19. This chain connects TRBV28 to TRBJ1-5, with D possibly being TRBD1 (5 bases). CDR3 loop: CASSTKLLGHSNQPQHF. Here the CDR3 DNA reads TGTGCCAGCAGCACCAAACTTTTGGGGCATAGCAATCAGCCCCAGCATTTT.